These 7 T cell receptor beta chains were all obtained from the same sample, sequenced in a study of cytomegalovirus exposure and HLA in healthy donors. Both 60 Vbeta primers and 13 Jbeta primers went into the PCR. Assay used: immunoSEQ multiplex PCR; TCRdb lists only in-frame clones, some missing. The data contain roughly 150,000 clones, about 68% of them singletons. Specimen: PBMCs. The receptors were sampled from a human donor in good health.

The V gene is TRBV6-7, the J gene TRBJ1-5; 8 bases align to TRBD1. TRBV6-7 qualifies as an ORF whose function is uncertain. This CDR3 has 13 residues. V gave up 6 bases and J gave up 4 bases; unmatched junction bases: 2. The DNA of the CDR3 is TGTGCCAGCAGGGACAGGGTTAATCAGCCCCAGCATTTT. As protein: CASRDRVNQPQHF.

The chain carries TRBV11-2 and TRBJ2-7; 8 bases map to TRBD1. Trimming took 0 bases from V and 2 from J; bases not matched to a gene: 3. The germline V gene encodes CDR1 SGHAT and CDR2 FQNNGV. This CDR3 spans 15 amino acids. In DNA form, the CDR3 reads TGTGCCAGCAGCTTAGAACAGGGGGTGGCCTACGAGCAGTACTTC. It is translated as CASSLEQGVAYEQYF.

Of note for this clone: Germline is not matched at one junction end, which may reflect a read error. CDR3 coding DNA: TGTGCCAGTAGTCCGCCGGGACAGACAATCTTC. Its translation is CASSPPGQTIF. The chain has TRBV19 and TRBJ2-1; 7 nucleotides line up with TRBD1. CDR3 length: 11 residues. Per the germline V gene, CDR1 is LNHDA and CDR2 is SQIVND (reference sequence).

The rearrangement uses TRBV11-2 and TRBJ2-1, with 7 bases fitting TRBD2. Germline V lookup: CDR1 SGHAT, CDR2 FQNNGV. V was clipped by 5 bases and J by 4 bases; unmatched bases: 8. There are 15 residues in the CDR3. The DNA for the CDR3 is TGTGCCAGCAGCAAAGCGGGAATTCGATACAATGAGCAGTTCTTC. It codes for CASSKAGIRYNEQFF.

This rearrangement joins TRBV23-1 to TRBJ2-6, with a tentative D call TRBD2 (5 bases). TRBV23-1 is flagged as an ORF with uncertain function. V dropped 4 bases and J dropped 2 bases, with 24 bases sitting between them. The CDR3 runs to 20 residues. The CDR3 spells CASSRGQDSMGAAGANVLTF. As DNA, the CDR3 is TGCGCCAGCAGTCGCGGCCAGGACTCTATGGGCGCCGCTGGGGCCAACGTCCTGACTTTC.

The J gene is TRBJ1-1, the V gene TRBV7-2; D gene ambiguous. V dropped 1 base and J dropped 3 bases, with 6 bases sitting between them. CDR3 length equals 13 residues. CDR1 and CDR2 (germline): SGHTA, FQGNSA. The CDR3 DNA is TGTGCCAGCAGCTTAGAGTCGGACACTGAAGCTTTCTTT. Translation: CASSLESDTEAFF.

This chain links TRBV7-9 with TRBJ2-1, with TRBD1 matching over 8 bases. The junction had 8 bases not matched to a gene; V was cut back by 5 bases and J by 5 bases. The CDR3 runs to 15 residues. Germline V lookup: CDR1 SEHNR, CDR2 FQNEAQ (reference sequence). CDR3: CASSLQGGKDNEQFF. The CDR3 DNA reads TGTGCCAGCAGCCTACAGGGGGGCAAGGACAATGAGCAGTTCTTC.